This TCR beta chain was recorded in a study of vaccination and CD4 T cells after COVID-19. Across the whole study: Nine convalescent cases were mild and one was severe, and all had been SARS-CoV-2 positive by nasal swab PCR. Six males and four females constituted the convalescent cohort, two of whom were Hispanic. Cultures that served as controls received a CEFX pool, an HIV-1 Nef pool, or no peptide.

Treatment indicated: approximately nine-day PBMC culture with coronavirus spike peptide pools or control peptides (ViraFEST assay). On this clonotype: Its antigen is unknown.

Cultured CD4+ T cells had their DNA profiled by the Oncomine TCR Beta short-read assay. Once CD4+ T cells had been cultured, genomic DNA was extracted from them. From the PCR reads, TCRdb called clonotypes with MiXCR, one entry per CDR3 protein. The profile covers about 8,800 distinct CDR3 sequences, with around 50% appearing a single time and under 10% taken by the ten largest. Germline values: CDR1 MNHNS, CDR2 SASEGT. V dropped 6 bases and J dropped 5; count of bases not matched to a gene: 11. The CDR3 runs to 15 residues. The chain links TRBV6-1 to TRBJ1-1, with 8 bases fitting TRBD1. The sequenced sample consisted of CD4+ T cells from blood, cultured in vitro. This TCR derives from a human donor who had recovered from COVID-19. The CDR3 sequence is CASSPTPGGRTEAFF. The CDR3 nucleotides are TGTGCCAGCAGCCCCACCCCAGGGGGCAGGACTGAAGCTTTCTTT.